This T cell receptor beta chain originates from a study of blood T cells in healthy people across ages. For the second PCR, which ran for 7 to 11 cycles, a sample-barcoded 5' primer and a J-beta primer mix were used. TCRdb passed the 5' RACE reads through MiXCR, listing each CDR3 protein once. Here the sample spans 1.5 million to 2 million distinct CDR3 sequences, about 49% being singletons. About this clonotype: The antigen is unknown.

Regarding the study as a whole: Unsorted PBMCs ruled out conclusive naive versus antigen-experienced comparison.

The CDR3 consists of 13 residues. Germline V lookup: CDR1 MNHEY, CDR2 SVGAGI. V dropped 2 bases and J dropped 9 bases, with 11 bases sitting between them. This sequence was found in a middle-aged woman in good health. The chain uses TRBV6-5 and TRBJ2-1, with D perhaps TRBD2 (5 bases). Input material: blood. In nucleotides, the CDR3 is TGTGCCAGCAGTTACGATCTAAGCGGTGAGCAGTTCTTC. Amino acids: CASSYDLSGEQFF.